This T cell receptor beta chain was obtained from a study of blood T cell repertoires in COVID-19. The assay was immunoSEQ multiplex PCR, and TCRdb's table has in-frame clones only and misses some. The repertoire holds some 300,000 clones, with nearly 90% as singletons. Trimming left V 7 bases short and J 5 bases short, with 8 bases between. The CDR3 is made up of 12 amino acids. CDR1 is LGHDT and CDR2 is YNNKEL in the germline V gene (reference sequence). In Seattle, patients joined the study during active infection and were tracked longitudinally. This chain connects TRBV3-1 (or the pseudogene TRBV3-2) to TRBJ2-2, with D possibly TRBD1 on 5 matching bases. The receptor was derived from a woman in her thirties or forties with COVID-19, enrolled during active disease. Specimen: peripheral blood. This chain's CDR3 is CASIKGTGELFF. For the CDR3, the DNA is TGTGCCAGCATCAAGGGGACCGGGGAGCTGTTTTTT.